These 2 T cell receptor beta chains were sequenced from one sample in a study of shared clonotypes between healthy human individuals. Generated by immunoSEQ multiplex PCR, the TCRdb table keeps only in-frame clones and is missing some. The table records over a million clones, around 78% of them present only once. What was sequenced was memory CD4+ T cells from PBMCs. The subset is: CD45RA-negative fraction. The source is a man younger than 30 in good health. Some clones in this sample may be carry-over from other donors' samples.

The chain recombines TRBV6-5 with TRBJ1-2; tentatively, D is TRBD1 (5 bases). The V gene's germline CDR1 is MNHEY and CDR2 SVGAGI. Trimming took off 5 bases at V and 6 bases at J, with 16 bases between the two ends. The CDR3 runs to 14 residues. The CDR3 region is CASSVGPGLHGYTF. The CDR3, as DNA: TGTGCCAGCAGTGTGGGACCAGGGTTGCATGGCTACACCTTC.

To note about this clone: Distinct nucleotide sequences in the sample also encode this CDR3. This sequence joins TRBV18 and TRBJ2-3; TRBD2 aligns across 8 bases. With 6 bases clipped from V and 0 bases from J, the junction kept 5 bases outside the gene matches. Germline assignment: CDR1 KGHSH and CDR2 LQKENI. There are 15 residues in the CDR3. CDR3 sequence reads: CASSPGTRSTDTQYF. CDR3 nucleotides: TGTGCCAGCTCCCCCGGGACTAGAAGCACAGATACGCAGTATTTT.